This entry is about one TCR beta chain. This sample stems from a study of regulatory T cells in long-lasting Graves disease. Time point given: newly diagnosed GD, antithyroid drugs for less than 3 months. PBMC-derived RNA was used for the TCR library. Relying on iRepertoire HTBI primers and Arm-PCR of CDR3 regions, the team built TCR beta libraries. TCRdb re-called the multiplex PCR reads through MiXCR, storing one row per CDR3 protein. The repertoire has some 560,000 distinct CDR3 sequences, 15% to 20% of them found once; the top ten carry 20% to 25%. The CDR3 loop spans 15 amino acids. Trimming at V came to 6 bases and at J to 1 base, leaving 11 bases not matched to a gene. Germline assignment: CDR1 DFQATT and CDR2 SNEGSKA (reference sequence). The same specimen was also included in a second study, on T cells in Graves' hyperthyroidism and ophthalmopathy. That work adds: Criteria for exclusion of patients were uncontrolled infection, other autoimmune disease, pregnancy or lactation. The authors' 13 V-J model separated ophthalmopathy from stable hyperthyroidism.

This sample comprised peripheral blood mononuclear cells (PBMCs), obtained at new diagnosis, from a patient treated with antithyroid drugs. The rearrangement uses TRBV20-1 and TRBJ2-5; 7 bases match TRBD2. The TCR was taken from a woman aged 35-65 years with Graves disease. The CDR3 is CSARSAGEIQETQYF. CDR3 sequence (DNA): TGCAGTGCCAGGTCGGCGGGGGAGATCCAAGAGACCCAGTACTTC.